These 4 T cell receptor beta chains were sequenced from one sample in a study of blood T cells in healthy people across ages. A second PCR, run for about 7 to 11 cycles, used a sample-barcoded 5' primer plus a J-beta primer mix. TCRdb ran MiXCR on the 5' RACE reads and lists one entry per CDR3 protein. Here the sample spans approximately 800,000 distinct CDR3 sequences, less than 80% being singletons. The sample was blood. These receptors came from a young man in good health.

CDR3 in DNA: TGCAGTGCTAGATTTGGGAGCTCCTACAATGAGCAGTTCTTC. The encoded protein is CSARFGSSYNEQFF. The chain couples TRBV20-1 to TRBJ2-1; weak D call: TRBD2 (5 bases). Between the trimmed V and J ends, which lost 2 bases and 0 bases, there was a span of 8 bases. The V gene's germline CDR1 is DFQATT and CDR2 SNEGSKA (reference sequence). The CDR3 is 14 residues long.

This chain connects TRBV9 to TRBJ1-2, with TRBD1 matching over 7 bases. After removal of 3 bases from V and 3 bases from J, the junction contained 5 bases not matched to a gene. The CDR3 runs 14 residues. Germline V CDR1 and CDR2: SGDLS, YYNGEE. This CDR3 is CASSGGQPDYGYTF. In nucleotides, the CDR3 is TGTGCCAGCAGCGGGGGACAGCCCGACTATGGCTACACCTTC.

This clonotype was seen more than once but under ten times. The V and J genes are TRBV4-1 and TRBJ2-1, with a weak D call TRBD2 (6 bases). Trimming cost V 0 bases and J 15 bases, with 12 bases left between them. CDR1 MGHRA and CDR2 YSYEKL come from the germline V gene. CDR3 length: 12 amino acids. This CDR3 reads CASSQEELALFF. The CDR3 DNA is TGCGCCAGCAGCCAAGAAGAACTAGCTCTGTTCTTC.

The CDR3 DNA follows: TGCAGCGCCCGAAAAAAGGGAGGGGTGGCCGGGGAGCTGTTTTTT. It translates to CSARKKGGVAGELFF. This chain connects TRBV29-1 to TRBJ2-2, with 7 bases fitting TRBD2. Germline trimming cut 7 bases from V and 6 bases from J; bases unmatched to any gene: 14. CDR1 and CDR2 from the germline V gene are SQVTM and ANQGSEA. This CDR3 comprises 15 residues.